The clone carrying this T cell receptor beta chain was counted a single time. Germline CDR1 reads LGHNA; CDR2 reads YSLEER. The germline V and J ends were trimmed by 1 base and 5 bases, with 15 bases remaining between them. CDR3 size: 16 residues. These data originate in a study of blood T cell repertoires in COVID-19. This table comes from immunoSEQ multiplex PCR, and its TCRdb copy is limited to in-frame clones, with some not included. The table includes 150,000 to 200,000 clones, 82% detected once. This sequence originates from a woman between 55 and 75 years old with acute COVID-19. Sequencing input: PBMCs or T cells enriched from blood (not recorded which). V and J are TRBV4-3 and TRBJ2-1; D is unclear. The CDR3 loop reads CASSQAESGRDNEQFF. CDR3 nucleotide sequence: TGCGCCAGCAGCCAAGCGGAATCGGGTCGGGACAATGAGCAGTTCTTC.